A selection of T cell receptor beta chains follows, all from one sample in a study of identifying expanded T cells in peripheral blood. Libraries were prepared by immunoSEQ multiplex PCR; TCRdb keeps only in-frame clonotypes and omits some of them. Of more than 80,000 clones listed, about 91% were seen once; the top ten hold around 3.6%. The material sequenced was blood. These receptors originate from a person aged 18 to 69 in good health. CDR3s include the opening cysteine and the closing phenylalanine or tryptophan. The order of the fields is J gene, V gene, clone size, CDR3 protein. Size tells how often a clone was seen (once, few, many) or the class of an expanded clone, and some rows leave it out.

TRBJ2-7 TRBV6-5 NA CASSYGRDRSTYEQYF
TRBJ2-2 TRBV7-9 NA CASRLDRQGATGELFF
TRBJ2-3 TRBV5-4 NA CASSLPTDTQYF
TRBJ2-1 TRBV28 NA CASSLIGAGAAGSYNEQFF
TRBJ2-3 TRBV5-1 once CASSPFGTSGSTDTQYF
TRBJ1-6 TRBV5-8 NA CASSVVSSYNSPLHF
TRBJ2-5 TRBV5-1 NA CASSSKGEETQYF
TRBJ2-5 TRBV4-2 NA CASSQELAGVGQETQYF
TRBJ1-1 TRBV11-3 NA CASSREQNTEAFF
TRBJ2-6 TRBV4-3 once CASSPTLGAQVSGANVLTF
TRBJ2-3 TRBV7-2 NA CASSHRQGVGTDTQYF
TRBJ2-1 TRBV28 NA CASSRAGGDEQFF
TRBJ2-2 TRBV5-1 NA CASSLLGAGELFF
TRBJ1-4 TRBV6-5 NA CASSYDGRGFEKLFF
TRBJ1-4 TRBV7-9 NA CASSLTGGEEKLFF
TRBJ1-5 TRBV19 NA CASSIDAEQINQPQHF